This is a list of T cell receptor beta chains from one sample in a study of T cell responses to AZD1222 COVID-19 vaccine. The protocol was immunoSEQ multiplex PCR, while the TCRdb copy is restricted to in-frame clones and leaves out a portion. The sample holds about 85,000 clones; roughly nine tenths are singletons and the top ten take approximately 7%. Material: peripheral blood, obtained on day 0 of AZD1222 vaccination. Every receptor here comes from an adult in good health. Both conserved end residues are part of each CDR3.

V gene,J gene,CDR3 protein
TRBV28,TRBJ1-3,CASSRPGENTIYF
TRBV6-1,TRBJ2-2,CASSESSGLGTGELFF
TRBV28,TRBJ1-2,CASSSSAGRRYGYTF
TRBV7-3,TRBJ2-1,CASSLNGGGQGEQFF
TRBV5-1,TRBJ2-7,CASSLAGTGAGEQYF
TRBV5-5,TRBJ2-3,CASSLDGVITDTQYF
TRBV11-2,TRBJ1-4,CASSPRDRTNEKLFF
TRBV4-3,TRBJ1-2,CASSQGNGYTF
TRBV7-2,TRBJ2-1,CASSATTSGRGEQFF
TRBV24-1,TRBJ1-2,CATRQGSNYGYTF
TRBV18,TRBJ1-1,CASSPMIGDSNTEAFF
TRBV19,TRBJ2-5,CASSILATKETQYF
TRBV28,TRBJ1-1,CASNRGRTEAFF
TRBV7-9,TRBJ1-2,CASSLGYGDGYTF
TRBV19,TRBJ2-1,CASSIPRTANNEQFF
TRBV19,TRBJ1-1,CASSIGQGVGRIEAFF